The 29 T cell receptor beta chains listed next were all sequenced from one sample in a study of OX40 agonist ivuxolimab in advanced cancers. Generated by immunoSEQ multiplex PCR, the TCRdb table keeps only in-frame clones and is missing some. Among under 75,000 clones listed, around 84% were seen once. This specimen was CD4+ or CD8+ T cells sorted from blood, taken in a trial of the OX40 agonist ivuxolimab. The receptors shown here come from an adult with an advanced solid tumor such as melanoma, head and neck, liver or kidney cancer.

The V and J genes are TRBV6-6 and TRBJ1-4; D possibly corresponds to TRBD1 (6 bases). The CDR3 runs 15 residues. V gave up 4 bases and J gave up 7 bases, with 16 bases separating them. Germline CDR1 reads MNHNY; CDR2 reads SVGAGI (reference sequence). CDR3 nucleotide sequence: TGTGCCAGCAGTTCGCCAGGGGAGGCAGGTGAAAAACTGTTTTTT. It codes for CASSSPGEAGEKLFF.

This rearrangement joins TRBV19 to TRBJ1-5, with D hard to call. V shed 0 bases and J shed 0 bases, with 6 bases lying between them. The CDR3 totals 15 residues. Germline values: CDR1 LNHDA, CDR2 SQIVND (reference sequence). CDR3 DNA sequence: TGTGCCAGTAGTATAGAGGGGAGTAGCAATCAGCCCCAGCATTTT. This encodes CASSIEGSSNQPQHF.

The rearrangement joins TRBV25-1 to TRBJ1-6, with D perhaps matching TRBD1 (5 bases). The V end was cut by 3 bases, the J end by 0 bases, with 9 bases between. The V gene's germline CDR1 is MGHDK and CDR2 SYGVNS. This CDR3 has 16 amino acids. The CDR3 DNA reads TGTGCCAGCAGTGAGATGCAGGGCTCCTATAATTCACCCCTCCACTTT. Translated, it gives CASSEMQGSYNSPLHF.

This chain links TRBV6-6 with TRBJ1-1; 8 positions agree with TRBD1. Trimming removed 8 bases from V and 6 bases from J; junction bases left unmatched: 2. From germline, CDR1 is MNHNY and CDR2 SVGAGI (reference sequence). This CDR3 has 11 residues. CDR3 DNA sequence: TGTGCCAGCGGGACAGGCTCTGAAGCTTTCTTT. This translates into CASGTGSEAFF.

V usage is TRBV5-4 and J usage is TRBJ2-2; D is possibly TRBD1 (6 bases). This CDR3 contains 13 residues. In germline, CDR1 is SGHNT, CDR2 YYREEE (reference sequence). V was clipped by 4 bases and J by 7 bases, with 11 bases between them. The CDR3 loop is CASSPVRGGELFF. The CDR3 nucleotides read TGTGCCAGCAGCCCGGTCAGGGGCGGGGAGCTGTTTTTT.

The J gene is TRBJ2-2, the V gene TRBV4-3, with D unclear. V was cut by 0 bases and J by 4 bases, with 9 bases left in between. This CDR3 spans 15 amino acids. Germline values: CDR1 LGHNA, CDR2 YSLEER. In nucleotides, the CDR3 is TGCGCCAGCAGCCAAGATCGGGCCATCACCGGGGAGCTGTTTTTT. Residues: CASSQDRAITGELFF.

This clone appeared a few times. CDR3 DNA: TGTGCCAGCAGTGACTACTTGAGACTGGAGCAGTTCTTC. It is translated as CASSDYLRLEQFF. V usage is TRBV2 and J usage is TRBJ2-1; D unclear. Trimming took off 3 bases at V and 10 bases at J, with 13 bases between the two ends. The CDR3 runs to 13 residues. CDR1 and CDR2 from the germline V gene are SNHLY and FYNNEI.

This clone has a single count. The chain employs TRBV7-8 and TRBJ1-1; no reliable D call. CDR1 and CDR2 from the germline V gene are SGHVS and FQNEAQ. V was pared by 2 bases and J by 2 bases, with 9 bases between. This CDR3 is 14 amino acids long. The chain's CDR3 is CASSLSSLNTEAFF. The CDR3 DNA reads TGTGCCAGCAGCTTAAGCAGCCTAAACACTGAAGCTTTCTTT.

The genes are TRBV5-6 and TRBJ1-2, with TRBD1 identical over 10 bases. The germline V gene has CDR1 SGHDT and CDR2 YYEEEE. The CDR3 is 13 amino acids. After removal of 5 bases from V and 8 bases from J, the junction contained 6 bases not matched to a gene. CDR3 loop: CASRRQGAEGYTF. The CDR3, as DNA: TGTGCCAGCAGACGACAGGGGGCGGAGGGCTACACCTTC.

The chain recombines TRBV9 with TRBJ2-3; D unclear. The germline V and J ends were trimmed by 3 bases and 1 base, with 3 bases remaining between them. Germline V gene lookup returns CDR1 SGDLS and CDR2 YYNGEE. This CDR3 is built from 12 residues. The CDR3 bases are TGTGCCAGCAGCGAGGGCACAGATACGCAGTATTTT. Its protein product is CASSEGTDTQYF.

The V call is TRBV5-1, the J call TRBJ1-6, with 7 bases that match TRBD1. J was trimmed by 7 bases and V by 3 bases; bases with no gene match: 1. CDR1 and CDR2 from the germline V gene are SGHRS and YFSETQ. The CDR3 sequence is 13 residues long. DNA of the CDR3: TGCGCCAGCAGCTGGGACAGAAATTCACCCCTCCACTTT. Translated: CASSWDRNSPLHF.

The J gene is TRBJ2-5, the V gene TRBV11-1; a weak D match, TRBD1 (5 bases). Germline CDR1 SGHAT, CDR2 FQDESV (reference sequence). V was shortened by 5 bases and J by 4 bases, with 14 bases between the two germline ends. This CDR3 is 14 amino acids long. The CDR3: CASSPRVNPETQYF. CDR3 in DNA: TGTGCCAGCAGCCCCAGGGTAAACCCAGAGACCCAGTACTTC.

The J gene is TRBJ1-1, the V gene TRBV4-2; no firm D call. This CDR3 region has 14 residues. CDR1 LGHNA and CDR2 YNFKEQ come from the germline V gene. V shed 3 bases and J shed 2 bases, with 10 bases lying between them. The chain's CDR3 is CASSQGGSNTEAFF. CDR3 sequence (DNA): TGTGCCAGCAGCCAGGGTGGATCTAACACTGAAGCTTTCTTT.

This clone was counted only a few times. The chain links TRBV30 to TRBJ1-1; D is uncertain. The ends were cut back, 1 base at V and 5 bases at J, with 11 bases in the middle. CDR3 length: 13 residues. Germline assignment: CDR1 GTSNPN and CDR2 SVGIG (reference sequence). The CDR3 spells CAWSALRRTEAFF. The CDR3 coding sequence is TGTGCCTGGAGTGCCCTCCGACGTACTGAAGCTTTCTTT.

The V and J genes are TRBV7-9 and TRBJ2-2, with D uncertain. Germline CDR1 and CDR2: SEHNR and FQNEAQ (reference sequence). The germline V and J ends were trimmed by 1 base and 0 bases, with 6 bases remaining between them. This CDR3 is built from 15 residues. The CDR3 here is CASSLGQTNTGELFF. In nucleotides, the CDR3 is TGTGCCAGCAGCTTAGGGCAGACGAACACCGGGGAGCTGTTTTTT.

This sequence joins TRBV6-6 and TRBJ2-1; D may be TRBD1 or TRBD2 (5 bases each). Trimming removed 7 bases from V and 7 bases from J, with 17 bases in between. The CDR3 contains 14 residues. The V gene's germline CDR1 is MNHNY and CDR2 SVGAGI (reference sequence). CDR3 in amino acids: CASTGTNQPNEQFF. The CDR3 region has the DNA TGTGCCAGCACAGGGACCAACCAGCCGAATGAGCAGTTCTTC.

The rearrangement joins TRBV6-1 to TRBJ2-7, with D perhaps assigned TRBD1 or TRBD2 (5 bases each). V dropped 5 bases and J dropped 7 bases, with 15 bases sitting between them. This CDR3 comprises 13 residues. The germline V gene has CDR1 MNHNS and CDR2 SASEGT. CDR3 nucleotide sequence: TGTGCCAGCAGTTATGAGGGGATTGGGGAGCAGTACTTC. Its protein product is CASSYEGIGEQYF.

The V call is TRBV9, the J call TRBJ1-4; no clear D gene. Per the germline V gene, CDR1 is SGDLS and CDR2 is YYNGEE. The CDR3 has 13 amino acids. V was shortened by 5 bases and J by 6 bases, with 11 bases between the two germline ends. CDR3 protein: CASSQFSDEKLFF. The CDR3 DNA follows: TGTGCCAGCAGTCAGTTTTCAGATGAAAAACTGTTTTTT.

This chain links TRBV27 with TRBJ2-5; the D gene could be TRBD1 or TRBD2 (5 bases each). V lost 0 bases and J 1 base, leaving 9 bases between the germline ends. Germline lookup yields CDR1 MNHEY and CDR2 SMNVEV (reference sequence). The CDR3 length is 15 residues. The DNA of the CDR3 is TGTGCCAGCAGTTTATCTTCAGGGAGCCAAGAGACCCAGTACTTC. Protein product: CASSLSSGSQETQYF.

This chain links TRBV15 with TRBJ1-2; the match to TRBD1 covers 8 bases. V lost 0 bases, J lost 5 bases, and 17 bases stayed unmatched. The CDR3 spans 19 residues. Germline-derived CDR1 and CDR2 are LNHNV and YYDKDF (reference sequence). The CDR3 sequence is CATSRDRGTGLRLGYGYTF. The DNA of the CDR3 is TGTGCCACCAGCAGAGATAGAGGGACAGGACTACGCTTGGGGTATGGCTACACCTTC.

The chain is built from TRBV18 and TRBJ1-1; D might be TRBD1 (6 bases). Trimming pared 1 base from V and 4 bases from J, leaving 10 bases between. Germline lookup yields CDR1 KGHSH and CDR2 LQKENI. This CDR3 has 14 amino acids. CDR3 loop: CASSPQGGSTEAFF. As DNA, the CDR3 is TGTGCCAGCTCACCACAAGGGGGAAGCACTGAAGCTTTCTTT.

The rearrangement uses TRBV28 and TRBJ1-2, with a tentative D call TRBD1 (6 bases). The germline gives CDR1 MDHEN, CDR2 SYDVKM. CDR3 length: 14 residues. V dropped 1 base and J dropped 2 bases, with 8 bases sitting between them. CDR3: CASSLYQGNYGYTF. In DNA, the CDR3 is TGTGCCAGCAGTTTATACCAGGGGAACTATGGCTACACCTTC.

This clone has more than one count but fewer than ten. The chain uses TRBV19 and TRBJ2-7; 11 nucleotides agree with TRBD2. Trimming at V came to 3 bases and at J to 2 bases, leaving 3 bases not matched to a gene. CDR3 length: 15 amino acids. Germline V lookup: CDR1 LNHDA, CDR2 SQIVND (reference sequence). The CDR3 region has the DNA TGTGCCAGTAGTATTGGGACTAGCGGTACCTACGAGCAGTACTTC. Its translation: CASSIGTSGTYEQYF.

The rearrangement links TRBV7-2 to TRBJ2-5, with a weak D call TRBD2 (6 bases). The CDR3 loop spans 14 amino acids. Between the trimmed V and J ends, which lost 6 bases and 4 bases, there was a span of 15 bases. Germline V gene data show CDR1 as SGHTA and CDR2 as FQGNSA. The CDR3 DNA is TGTGCCAGCAGTCAGACTAGTTGGGCAGAGACCCAGTACTTC. It is translated as CASSQTSWAETQYF.

This chain connects TRBV6-1 to TRBJ1-1; D not resolved. The CDR3 consists of 13 residues. V lost 0 bases to trimming and J lost 5 bases, with 7 bases between them. The germline V gene has CDR1 MNHNS and CDR2 SASEGT. The CDR3: CASSEAQRTEAFF. CDR3 coding DNA: TGTGCCAGCAGTGAAGCGCAGAGGACTGAAGCTTTCTTT.

This chain connects TRBV5-1 to TRBJ2-3; no firm D call. This CDR3 contains 14 residues. The V gene lost 2 bases and the J gene lost 0 bases, with 7 bases spanning the gap. Germline values: CDR1 SGHRS, CDR2 YFSETQ. CDR3 region: CASSFGRSTDTQYF. CDR3 nucleotides: TGCGCCAGCAGCTTTGGCAGAAGCACAGATACGCAGTATTTT.

This chain joins TRBV7-9 and TRBJ2-7; D gene ambiguous. The CDR3 loop spans 16 amino acids. Trimming pared 5 bases from V and 2 bases from J, leaving 19 bases between. Germline CDR1 and CDR2: SEHNR and FQNEAQ (reference sequence). As DNA, the CDR3 is TGTGCCAGCAGCCCCGAAAAGCGTTCCCGGCCCTACGAGCAGTACTTC. Its translation is CASSPEKRSRPYEQYF.

The V and J genes are TRBV19 and TRBJ2-5, with unresolved D. The CDR3 length is 15 residues. The germline V and J ends were trimmed by 5 bases and 2 bases, with 15 bases remaining between them. Germline V gene sequence: CDR1 LNHDA, CDR2 SQIVND (reference sequence). Here the CDR3 reads CASSARRSAQETQYF. CDR3 DNA: TGTGCCAGTAGTGCTCGCCGTTCGGCGCAAGAGACCCAGTACTTC.

The V and J genes are TRBV5-1 and TRBJ2-7; 8 positions match TRBD2. The CDR3 sequence is 13 residues long. Germline V gene data show CDR1 as SGHRS and CDR2 as YFSETQ. The V segment lost 4 bases and the J segment 5 bases; nucleotides outside the gene matches: 5. Here the CDR3 DNA reads TGCGCCAGCAGCCCGGGGGGGAGTAACGAGCAGTACTTC. Its translation: CASSPGGSNEQYF.